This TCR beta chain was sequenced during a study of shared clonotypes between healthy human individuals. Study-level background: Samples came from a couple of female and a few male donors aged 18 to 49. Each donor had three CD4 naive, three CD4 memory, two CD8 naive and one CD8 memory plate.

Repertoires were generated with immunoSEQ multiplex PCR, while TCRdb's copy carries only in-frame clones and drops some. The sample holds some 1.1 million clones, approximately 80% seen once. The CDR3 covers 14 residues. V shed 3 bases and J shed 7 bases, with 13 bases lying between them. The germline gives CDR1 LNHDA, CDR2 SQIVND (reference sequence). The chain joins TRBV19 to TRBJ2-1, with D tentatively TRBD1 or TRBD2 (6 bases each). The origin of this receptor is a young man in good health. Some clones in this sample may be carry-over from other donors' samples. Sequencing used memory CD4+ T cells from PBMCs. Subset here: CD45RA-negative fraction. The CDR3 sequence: CASSIPGARNEQFF. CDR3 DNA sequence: TGTGCCAGTAGTATCCCGGGGGCTAGGAATGAGCAGTTCTTC.